Shown below are 32 T cell receptor beta chains from a single sample sequenced in a study of cytomegalovirus exposure and HLA in healthy donors. With 60 Vbeta and 13 Jbeta primers, the PCR was carried out. Produced via immunoSEQ multiplex PCR; TCRdb's table is partial and in-frame only. The sample contains roughly 190,000 clones, approximately 70% of which appear only once. The sample taken for sequencing was PBMCs. The receptors stem from a woman aged 25 to 45 in good health and CMV-seronegative.

The chain recombines TRBV7-2 with TRBJ2-1, with 8 bases lining up with TRBD1. Trimming cost V 0 bases and J 9 bases; bases outside gene matches: 4. Germline loops: CDR1 SGHTA, CDR2 FQGNSA. CDR3 length equals 14 residues. Written as DNA, the CDR3 is TGTGCCAGCAGCTTAGCGCACAGGGGGAGTGAGCAGTTCTTC. The encoded protein is CASSLAHRGSEQFF.

This clone was seen only a few times. The chain carries TRBV15 and TRBJ1-1; D gene uncertain. Trimming stripped 1 base from V and 6 bases from J, with 12 bases between. Per germline, CDR1 LNHNV and CDR2 YYDKDF (reference sequence). This CDR3 contains 14 residues. The CDR3 protein is CATSRVSQFPEAFF. DNA for the CDR3: TGTGCCACCAGCAGAGTGTCACAATTTCCTGAAGCTTTCTTT. Combining the CDR3 with reference TRBV15 and TRBJ1-1 gives the whole variable domain DAMVIQNPRYQVTQFGKPVTLSCSQTLNHNVMYWYQQKSSQAPKLLFHYYDKDFNNEADTPDNFQSRRPNTSFCFLDIRSPGLGDTAMYLCATSRVSQFPEAFFGQGTRLTVV.

The chain has TRBV7-8 and TRBJ2-2, with 7 bases identical to TRBD1. V lost 5 bases, J lost 4 bases, and 7 bases stayed unmatched. This CDR3 is 15 amino acids long. Germline V gene lookup returns CDR1 SGHVS and CDR2 FQNEAQ. CDR3 in DNA: TGTGCCAGCAGCGCAGACAGGGTGCGCACCGGGGAGCTGTTTTTT. Protein: CASSADRVRTGELFF.

The V call is TRBV28, the J call TRBJ1-2; 7 bases agree with TRBD1. The CDR3 length is 18 residues. Unmatched junction bases numbered 14, after V lost 4 bases and J lost 0 bases. Germline V CDR1 and CDR2: MDHEN, SYDVKM. The CDR3 nucleotides read TGTGCCAGCAGTTCGGGGCGGGGACAGCTTTTGACTAACTATGGCTACACCTTC. It translates to CASSSGRGQLLTNYGYTF.

This clone appeared a single time. The genes are TRBV7-9 and TRBJ1-2, with TRBD1 as a possible D gene (6 bases). Germline V lookup: CDR1 SEHNR, CDR2 FQNEAQ (reference sequence). Trimming cost V 7 bases and J 6 bases, with 15 bases left between them. CDR3 length equals 13 residues. DNA of the CDR3: TGTGCCAGCACCCAAGCGGGGGGCCATGGCTACACCTTC. Its protein product is CASTQAGGHGYTF.

The V call is TRBV18, the J call TRBJ1-2; D is perhaps TRBD1 (6 bases). Germline V CDR1 and CDR2: KGHSH, LQKENI. The CDR3 length is 15 residues. The V and J ends lost 1 base and 8 bases respectively, with 17 bases between them. This CDR3 is CASSPRTTGPRGYTF. In nucleotides, the CDR3 is TGTGCCAGCTCACCACGGACCACAGGGCCGCGGGGCTACACCTTC.

This rearrangement joins TRBV4-2 to TRBJ2-1, with TRBD2 matching 11 bases. The V and J ends lost 2 bases and 7 bases, in that order; junction bases with no gene match: 7. CDR1 is LGHNA, CDR2 YNFKEQ, per germline. The CDR3 extends over 16 amino acids. CDR3 amino acids: CASSQRLAGGFNEQFF. CDR3 nucleotides: TGTGCCAGCAGCCAACGTCTAGCGGGGGGCTTTAATGAGCAGTTCTTC.

The chain has TRBV29-1 and TRBJ2-7; 8 nucleotides align to TRBD1. V lost 6 bases, J lost 0 bases, and 13 bases stayed unmatched. Germline V lookup: CDR1 SQVTM, CDR2 ANQGSEA. The CDR3 loop spans 16 amino acids. CDR3 amino acids: CSVVGDRTGNSYEQYF. CDR3 bases: TGCAGCGTCGTAGGGGACCGGACAGGGAACTCCTACGAGCAGTACTTC.

This chain links TRBV5-6 with TRBJ2-6; TRBD1 matches 7 bases. The germline V gene encodes CDR1 SGHDT and CDR2 YYEEEE. The CDR3 has 19 amino acids. After removal of 3 bases from V and 3 bases from J, the junction contained 15 bases not matched to a gene. In DNA, the CDR3 is TGTGCCAGCAGCTCCCCCCTACGACAGGGTTGGAGTGGGGCCAACGTCCTGACTTTC. Protein: CASSSPLRQGWSGANVLTF.

The genes are TRBV5-4 and TRBJ2-2; 12 bases line up with TRBD2. Germline CDR1 SGHNT, CDR2 YYREEE (reference sequence). V gave up 3 bases and J gave up 4 bases; unmatched junction bases: 4. This CDR3 region has 16 residues. CDR3 protein: CASSSTSGRGTGELFF. The CDR3 DNA reads TGTGCCAGCAGCTCGACTAGCGGGAGAGGCACCGGGGAGCTGTTTTTT.

The V and J genes are TRBV27 and TRBJ2-1; a possible D gene is TRBD2 (6 bases). The germline gives CDR1 MNHEY, CDR2 SMNVEV (reference sequence). Trimming shortened V by 2 bases and J by 4 bases, and 9 bases separated the two germline ends. This CDR3 contains 14 residues. The CDR3 nucleotides read TGTGCCAGCAGTTTAAGCGGGTCTTACAATGAGCAGTTCTTC. The encoded protein is CASSLSGSYNEQFF.

This clone was seen a few times. The same CDR3 is also encoded by other DNA sequences in this sample. The chain joins TRBV7-9 to TRBJ2-3, with 9 bases fitting TRBD2. Germline CDR1 reads SEHNR; CDR2 reads FQNEAQ (reference sequence). V lost 5 bases and J lost 1; bases outside the gene matches: 7. This CDR3 region has 16 residues. The CDR3 protein is CASSPREGQGTDTQYF. CDR3 coding DNA: TGTGCCAGCAGCCCGCGGGAGGGCCAAGGCACAGATACGCAGTATTTT.

V and J are TRBV27 and TRBJ2-7, with 11 bases aligning to TRBD2. The V segment lost 8 bases and the J segment 0 bases; nucleotides outside the gene matches: 6. The CDR3 has 15 amino acids. Germline V gene data show CDR1 as MNHEY and CDR2 as SMNVEV (reference sequence). CDR3 DNA sequence: TGTGCCAGCTTTGCTAGCGGGGGGACCTCCTACGAGCAGTACTTC. Amino acid sequence: CASFASGGTSYEQYF.

Worth noting for this clone: The junction departs from the called germline gene at one end, perhaps through a read error. The chain combines TRBV7-9 with TRBJ2-7, with a tentative D call TRBD2 (5 bases). Germline CDR1 SEHNR, CDR2 FQNEAQ (reference sequence). CDR3 length equals 11 residues. The chain's CDR3 is CSSSLARKQYF. The CDR3 region has the DNA TGTTCCAGCAGCTTAGCGCGCAAGCAGTACTTC.

V gene TRBV2 combines with J gene TRBJ2-3; the D gene is possibly TRBD2 (5 bases). CDR1 is SNHLY, CDR2 FYNNEI, per germline. This CDR3 region has 15 residues. Trimming stripped 6 bases from V and 9 bases from J, with 22 bases between. CDR3 nucleotides: TGTGCCAGCAGCTACAGCGGTGGCGGTACCGACACGCAGTATTTT. It codes for CASSYSGGGTDTQYF.

This rearrangement joins TRBV29-1 to TRBJ2-5, with 7 bases lining up with TRBD1. The CDR3 runs to 13 residues. V dropped 4 bases and J dropped 4; count of bases not matched to a gene: 6. Germline V gene lookup returns CDR1 SQVTM and CDR2 ANQGSEA. The CDR3 here is CSVVPHRGETQYF. Written as DNA, the CDR3 is TGCAGCGTTGTGCCTCACAGGGGAGAGACCCAGTACTTC.

The chain employs TRBV15 and TRBJ1-2, with D perhaps matching TRBD1 (5 bases). The V and J ends lost 0 bases and 7 bases respectively, with 15 bases between them. This CDR3 has 15 residues. From germline, CDR1 is LNHNV and CDR2 YYDKDF (reference sequence). In nucleotides, the CDR3 is TGTGCCACCAGCAGAGACGGCGGGGGAGTGGGTGGCTACACCTTC. Amino acids: CATSRDGGGVGGYTF.

This clone was observed a handful of times. The chain couples TRBV4-1 to TRBJ2-1; 7 bases map to TRBD2. There are 14 residues in the CDR3. The germline V gene has CDR1 MGHRA and CDR2 YSYEKL. V was clipped by 4 bases and J by 6 bases; unmatched bases: 6. CDR3 protein: CASSLTGGSNEQFF. The CDR3 DNA follows: TGCGCCAGCAGCCTAACGGGCGGGAGCAATGAGCAGTTCTTC.

This chain connects TRBV29-1 to TRBJ2-6; D gene unclear. CDR3 length equals 14 residues. Germline CDR1 SQVTM, CDR2 ANQGSEA. Trimming removed 4 bases at V and 0 bases at J, with 7 bases between. The chain's CDR3 is CSVGGASGANVLTF. The CDR3 DNA reads as TGCAGCGTTGGCGGAGCCTCTGGGGCCAACGTCCTGACTTTC.

This clone was recorded a few times. The chain combines TRBV29-1 with TRBJ2-2; the D gene is possibly TRBD1 (6 bases). The CDR3 runs to 15 residues. Trimming removed 2 bases from V and 5 bases from J, with 15 bases in between. CDR1 is SQVTM, CDR2 ANQGSEA, per germline. The CDR3 here is CSVEQGPQGTGELFF. As DNA, the CDR3 is TGCAGCGTTGAACAGGGGCCGCAGGGGACCGGGGAGCTGTTTTTT.

This rearrangement joins TRBV9 to TRBJ2-7, with TRBD1 matching 11 bases. With V trimmed by 3 bases and J by 2 bases, 1 base remained unmatched. This CDR3 contains 14 residues. Germline V gene lookup returns CDR1 SGDLS and CDR2 YYNGEE. CDR3 nucleotides: TGTGCCAGCAGCGAGGGACAGGGGGCCTACGAGCAGTACTTC. Translation gives CASSEGQGAYEQYF.

The genes are TRBV4-1 and TRBJ1-6; the D gene is possibly TRBD1 (5 bases). The CDR3 is 16 residues long. The germline CDR1 and CDR2 sequences are MGHRA and YSYEKL. Trimming removed 0 bases from V and 10 bases from J, with 16 bases in between. The CDR3 spells CASSQEGVGLLSPLHF. CDR3 nucleotides: TGCGCCAGCAGCCAAGAGGGGGTCGGACTACTCTCACCCCTCCACTTT.

J is TRBJ1-2 and V is TRBV5-1; the D gene is possibly TRBD1 (5 bases). The CDR3 covers 15 residues. V shed 0 bases and J shed 6 bases, with 15 bases lying between them. Germline CDR1 is SGHRS and CDR2 is YFSETQ. This chain's CDR3 is CASSLAQGEVNGYTF. CDR3 nucleotides: TGCGCCAGCAGCTTGGCCCAGGGTGAAGTGAATGGCTACACCTTC.

Concerning this clone itself: Within the sample, other DNA sequences also encode this same CDR3. V and J are TRBV18 and TRBJ2-1, with 15 bases identical to TRBD2. The CDR3 length is 17 residues. Germline assignment: CDR1 KGHSH and CDR2 LQKENI. The ends lost 3 bases at V and 4 bases at J; junction bases unmatched: 4. CDR3 nucleotides: TGTGCCAGCTCACCCCCCGGACTAGCGGGAGGGTACAATGAGCAGTTCTTC. The encoded protein is CASSPPGLAGGYNEQFF.

The chain uses TRBV28 and TRBJ2-7; 8 positions match TRBD1. V lost 6 bases to trimming and J lost 3 bases; unmatched junction nucleotides: 7. The CDR3 has 14 residues. CDR1 MDHEN and CDR2 SYDVKM come from the germline V gene. In DNA form, the CDR3 reads TGTGCCAGCAGCTCCCCGGGACAGGACTACGAGCAGTACTTC. This encodes CASSSPGQDYEQYF.

V and J are TRBV2 and TRBJ1-5; D unresolved. The V end lost 3 bases, the J end lost 2 bases, and 11 bases lay between the germline ends. This CDR3 has 15 amino acids. The germline CDR1 and CDR2 sequences are SNHLY and FYNNEI. CDR3 sequence reads: CASSEEKLGNQPQHF. For the CDR3, the DNA is TGTGCCAGCAGTGAGGAGAAATTGGGCAATCAGCCCCAGCATTTT.

J is TRBJ1-2 and V is TRBV6-1, with D uncertain. The germline V gene encodes CDR1 MNHNS and CDR2 SASEGT. V lost 4 bases, J lost 2 bases, and 17 bases lay in between. CDR3 length: 16 residues. The CDR3: CASSGVLGIRNYGYTF. The CDR3 nucleotides are TGTGCCAGCAGTGGAGTTTTGGGCATCCGAAACTATGGCTACACCTTC.

The chain employs TRBV5-1 and TRBJ2-1, with TRBD2 matching 7 bases. This CDR3 region has 16 residues. CDR1 is SGHRS and CDR2 is YFSETQ in the germline V gene. The V and J ends lost 4 bases and 0 bases, in that order; junction bases with no gene match: 7. In DNA form, the CDR3 reads TGCGCCAGCAGCCGGGGAGCGGGGAGCTCCTACAATGAGCAGTTCTTC. Protein product: CASSRGAGSSYNEQFF.

CDR3 region: CASSLGTGMQGGYTF. The CDR3 region has the DNA TGTGCCAGCAGCTTAGGCACAGGGATGCAAGGCGGCTACACCTTC. The rearrangement uses TRBV7-9 and TRBJ1-2; D perhaps matches TRBD1 (6 bases). V lost 1 base to trimming and J lost 8 bases, with 17 bases between them. Germline V gives CDR1 SEHNR, CDR2 FQNEAQ (reference sequence). The CDR3 extends over 15 amino acids.

The V call is TRBV7-2, the J call TRBJ1-1; 7 bases fit TRBD1. Germline V gene lookup returns CDR1 SGHTA and CDR2 FQGNSA. The CDR3 extends over 14 amino acids. The V gene end was trimmed by 7 bases and the J gene end by 0 bases; junction bases not matched to a gene: 5. CDR3 in amino acids: CASKRGQMNTEAFF. CDR3 DNA: TGTGCCAGCAAACGGGGACAGATGAACACTGAAGCTTTCTTT.

This chain uses TRBV2 with TRBJ2-5; 10 positions agree with TRBD1. Germline V gives CDR1 SNHLY, CDR2 FYNNEI. V gave up 5 bases and J gave up 2 bases; unmatched junction bases: 5. The CDR3 loop spans 15 amino acids. The CDR3, as DNA: TGTGCCAGCAGTTGGGACAGGGGAGGGCAAGAGACCCAGTACTTC. This sequence encodes CASSWDRGGQETQYF.

This chain joins TRBV4-1 and TRBJ1-5, with a weak D call TRBD1 (5 bases). The V and J ends lost 0 bases and 0 bases respectively, with 9 bases between them. Germline V CDR1 and CDR2: MGHRA, YSYEKL. The CDR3 spans 16 residues. The CDR3 sequence: CASSQERGNSNQPQHF. For the CDR3, the DNA is TGCGCCAGCAGCCAAGAACGGGGGAATAGCAATCAGCCCCAGCATTTT.